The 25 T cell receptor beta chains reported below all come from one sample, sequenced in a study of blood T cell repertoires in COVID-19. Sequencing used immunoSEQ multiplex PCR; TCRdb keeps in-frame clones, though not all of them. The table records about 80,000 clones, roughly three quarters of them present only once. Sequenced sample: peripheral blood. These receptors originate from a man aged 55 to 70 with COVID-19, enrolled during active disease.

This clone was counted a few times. The CDR3 region is CATSDFRDEQFF. The CDR3 DNA is TGTGCCACCAGTGATTTCCGGGATGAGCAGTTCTTC. V usage is TRBV24-1 and J usage is TRBJ2-1; D unclear. From germline, CDR1 is KGHDR and CDR2 SFDVKD. V was cut by 1 base and J by 8 bases, with 5 bases left in between. This CDR3 has 12 residues.

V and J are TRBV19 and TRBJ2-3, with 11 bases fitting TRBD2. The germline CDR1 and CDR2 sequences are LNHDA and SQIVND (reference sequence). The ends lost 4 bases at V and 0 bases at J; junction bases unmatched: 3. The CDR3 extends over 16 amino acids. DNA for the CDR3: TGTGCCAGTAGTACGGGACTAGCGGTCAGCACAGATACGCAGTATTTT. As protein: CASSTGLAVSTDTQYF.

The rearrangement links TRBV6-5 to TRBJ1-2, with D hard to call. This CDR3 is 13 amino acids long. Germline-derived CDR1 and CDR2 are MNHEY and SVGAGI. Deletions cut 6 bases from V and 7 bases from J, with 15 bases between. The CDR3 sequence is CASSKEEGFGYTF. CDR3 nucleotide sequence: TGTGCCAGCAGCAAGGAGGAAGGTTTTGGCTACACCTTC.

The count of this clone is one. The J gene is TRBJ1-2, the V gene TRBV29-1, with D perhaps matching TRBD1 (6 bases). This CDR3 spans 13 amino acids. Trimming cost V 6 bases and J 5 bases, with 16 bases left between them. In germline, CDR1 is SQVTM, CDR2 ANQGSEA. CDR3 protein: CSVPEQGPYGYTF. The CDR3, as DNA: TGCAGCGTACCTGAACAGGGCCCTTATGGCTACACCTTC.

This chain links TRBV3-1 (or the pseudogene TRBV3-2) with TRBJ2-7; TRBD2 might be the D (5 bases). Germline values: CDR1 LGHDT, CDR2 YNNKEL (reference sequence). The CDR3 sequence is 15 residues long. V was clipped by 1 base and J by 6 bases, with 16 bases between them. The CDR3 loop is CASSQGLLGLSEQYF. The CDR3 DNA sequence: TGTGCCAGCAGCCAAGGACTACTAGGACTTAGCGAGCAGTACTTC.

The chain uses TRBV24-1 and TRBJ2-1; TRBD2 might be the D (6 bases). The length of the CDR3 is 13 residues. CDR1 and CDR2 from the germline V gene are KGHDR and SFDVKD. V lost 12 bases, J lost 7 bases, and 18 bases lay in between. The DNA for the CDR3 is TGTGCCGCGTCATCCGGGGGAAGGAATGAGCAGTTCTTC. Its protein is CAASSGGRNEQFF.

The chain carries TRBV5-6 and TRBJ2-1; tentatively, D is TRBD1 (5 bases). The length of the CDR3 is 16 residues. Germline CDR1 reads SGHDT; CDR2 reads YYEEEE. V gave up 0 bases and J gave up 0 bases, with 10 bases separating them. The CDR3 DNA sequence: TGTGCCAGCAGCTTGGCGGCGACAGCCTCCTACAATGAGCAGTTCTTC. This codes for CASSLAATASYNEQFF.

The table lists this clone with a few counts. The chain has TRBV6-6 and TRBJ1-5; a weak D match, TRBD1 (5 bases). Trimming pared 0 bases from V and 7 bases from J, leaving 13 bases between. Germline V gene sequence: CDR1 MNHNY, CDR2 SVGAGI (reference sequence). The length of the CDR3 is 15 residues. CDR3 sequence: CASSYSGQGVQPQHF. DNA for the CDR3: TGTGCCAGCAGTTACTCGGGCCAGGGCGTCCAGCCCCAGCATTTT.

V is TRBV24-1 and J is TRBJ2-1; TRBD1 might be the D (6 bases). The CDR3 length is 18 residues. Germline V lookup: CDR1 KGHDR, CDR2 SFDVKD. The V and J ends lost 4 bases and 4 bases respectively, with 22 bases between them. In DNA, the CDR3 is TGTGCCACCAGTGAGACTACGGCCCGGGACAAAGAATACAATGAGCAGTTCTTC. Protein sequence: CATSETTARDKEYNEQFF.

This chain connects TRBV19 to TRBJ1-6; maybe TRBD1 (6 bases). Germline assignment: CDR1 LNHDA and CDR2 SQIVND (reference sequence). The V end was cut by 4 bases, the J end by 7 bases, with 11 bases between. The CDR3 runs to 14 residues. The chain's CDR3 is CASSRQGTNSPLHF. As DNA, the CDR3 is TGTGCCAGTAGTAGGCAGGGGACAAATTCACCCCTCCACTTT.

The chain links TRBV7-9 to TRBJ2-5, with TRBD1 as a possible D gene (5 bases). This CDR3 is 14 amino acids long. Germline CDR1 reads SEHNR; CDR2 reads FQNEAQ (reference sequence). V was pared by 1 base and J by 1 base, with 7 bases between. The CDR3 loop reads CASSLGGSQETQYF. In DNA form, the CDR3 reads TGTGCCAGCAGCTTAGGGGGCTCCCAAGAGACCCAGTACTTC.

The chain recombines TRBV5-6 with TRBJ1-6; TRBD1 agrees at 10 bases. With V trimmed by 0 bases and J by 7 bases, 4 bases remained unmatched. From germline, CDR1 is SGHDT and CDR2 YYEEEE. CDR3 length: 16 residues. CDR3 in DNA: TGTGCCAGCAGCTTGGTGCTGGGACAGGGGAATTCACCCCTCCACTTT. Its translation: CASSLVLGQGNSPLHF.

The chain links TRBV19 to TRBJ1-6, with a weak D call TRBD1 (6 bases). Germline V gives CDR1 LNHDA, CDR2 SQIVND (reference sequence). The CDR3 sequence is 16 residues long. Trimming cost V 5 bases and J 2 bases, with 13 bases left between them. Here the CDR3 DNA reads TGTGCCAGTAGTTACAGGGTGCCGACCTATAATTCACCCCTCCACTTT. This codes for CASSYRVPTYNSPLHF.

The CDR3 spells CASSSRQGLGYGYTF. CDR3 sequence (DNA): TGTGCCAGCAGCTCTCGACAAGGATTAGGCTATGGCTACACCTTC. The gene calls are TRBV11-3 and TRBJ1-2; no clear D gene. With 4 bases removed from V and 4 bases from J, the gap between germline ends came to 16 bases. Germline-derived CDR1 and CDR2 are SGHNT and YENEEA. This CDR3 region has 15 residues.

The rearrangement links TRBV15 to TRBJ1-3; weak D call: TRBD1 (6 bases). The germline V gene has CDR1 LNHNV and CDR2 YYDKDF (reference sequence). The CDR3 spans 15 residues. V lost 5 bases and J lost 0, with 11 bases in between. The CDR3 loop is CATSPGAISGNTIYF. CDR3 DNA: TGTGCCACCAGCCCAGGGGCGATCTCTGGAAACACCATATATTTT.

The CDR3 nucleotides read TGTGCCAGCAGTTACGGTACAGGGGATATCGAGACCCAGTACTTC. It yields the protein CASSYGTGDIETQYF. The chain recombines TRBV6-5 with TRBJ2-5, with TRBD1 matching 7 bases. The CDR3 length is 15 residues. V lost 2 bases to trimming and J lost 5 bases; unmatched junction nucleotides: 8. Germline CDR1 reads MNHEY; CDR2 reads SVGAGI.

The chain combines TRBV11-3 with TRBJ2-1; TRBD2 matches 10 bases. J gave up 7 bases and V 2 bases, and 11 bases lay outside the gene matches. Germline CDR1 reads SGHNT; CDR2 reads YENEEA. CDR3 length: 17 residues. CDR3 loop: CASSLLMGAGGLNEQFF. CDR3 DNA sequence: TGTGCCAGCAGCTTATTAATGGGAGCGGGAGGGCTTAATGAGCAGTTCTTC.

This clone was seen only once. CDR3 sequence reads: CASTQGSGGNTIYF. CDR3 in DNA: TGTGCCAGTACCCAGGGAAGTGGGGGAAACACCATATATTTT. The gene calls are TRBV19 and TRBJ1-3, with D tentatively TRBD1 (5 bases). This CDR3 is 14 amino acids long. Deletions cut 7 bases from V and 4 bases from J, with 14 bases between. The germline V gene has CDR1 LNHDA and CDR2 SQIVND (reference sequence). Drawing the rest from reference TRBV19 and TRBJ1-3, the complete variable domain is DGGITQSPKYLFRKEGQNVTLSCEQNLNHDAMYWYRQDPGQGLRLIYYSQIVNDFQKGDIAEGYSVSREKKESFPLTVTSAQKNPTAFYLCASTQGSGGNTIYFGEGSWLTVV.

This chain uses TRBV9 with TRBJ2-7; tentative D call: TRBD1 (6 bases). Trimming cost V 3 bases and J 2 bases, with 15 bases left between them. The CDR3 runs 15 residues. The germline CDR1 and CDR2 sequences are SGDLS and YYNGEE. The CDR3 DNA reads TGTGCCAGCAGCGCCACAGGGATTCCCCCCTACGAGCAGTACTTC. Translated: CASSATGIPPYEQYF.

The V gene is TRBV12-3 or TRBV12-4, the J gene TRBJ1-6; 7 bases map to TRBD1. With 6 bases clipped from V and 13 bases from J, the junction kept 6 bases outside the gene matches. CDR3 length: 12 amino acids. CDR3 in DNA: TGTGCCAGCAGCACGGGACAGAGGCCCCTCCACTTT. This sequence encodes CASSTGQRPLHF.

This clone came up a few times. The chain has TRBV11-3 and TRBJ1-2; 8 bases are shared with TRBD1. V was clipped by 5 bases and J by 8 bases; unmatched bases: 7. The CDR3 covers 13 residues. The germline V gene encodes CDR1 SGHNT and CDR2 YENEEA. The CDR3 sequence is CASSKTGALGYTF. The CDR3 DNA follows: TGTGCCAGCAGCAAGACAGGGGCCTTAGGCTACACCTTC.

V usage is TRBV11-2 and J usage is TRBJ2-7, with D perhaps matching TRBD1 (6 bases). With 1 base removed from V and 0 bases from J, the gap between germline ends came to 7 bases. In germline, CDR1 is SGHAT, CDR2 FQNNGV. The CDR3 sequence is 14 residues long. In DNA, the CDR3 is TGTGCCAGCAGCTTAGGACAGGTCTCCTACGAGCAGTACTTC. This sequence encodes CASSLGQVSYEQYF.

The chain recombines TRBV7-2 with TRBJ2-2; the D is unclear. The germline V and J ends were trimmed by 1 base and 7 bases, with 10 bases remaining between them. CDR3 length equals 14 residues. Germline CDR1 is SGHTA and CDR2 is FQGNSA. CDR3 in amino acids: CASSLDPGIGELFF. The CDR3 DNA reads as TGTGCCAGCAGCTTAGACCCGGGTATCGGGGAGCTGTTTTTT.

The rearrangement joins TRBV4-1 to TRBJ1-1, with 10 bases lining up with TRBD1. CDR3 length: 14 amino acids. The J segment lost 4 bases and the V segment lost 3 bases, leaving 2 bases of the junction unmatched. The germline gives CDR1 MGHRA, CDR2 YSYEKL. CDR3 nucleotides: TGCGCCAGCAGCCACAGGGACAGGGGCACTGAAGCTTTCTTT. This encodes CASSHRDRGTEAFF.

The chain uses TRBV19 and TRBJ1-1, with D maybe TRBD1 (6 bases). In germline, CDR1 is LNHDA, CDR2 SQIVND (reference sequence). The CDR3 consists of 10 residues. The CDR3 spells CVLQGRGAFF. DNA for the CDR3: TGTGTCCTGCAGGGGAGAGGAGCTTTCTTT.